Listed below are T cell receptor beta chains from one sample, sequenced in a study of shared clonotypes between healthy human individuals. TCRdb's copy holds only in-frame clones and misses some; the assay was immunoSEQ multiplex PCR. The data contain roughly 1.4 million clones, 97% to 99% of them seen just once; the ten biggest clones take up roughly 0.36%. The sequencing sample was made of naive CD4+ T cells sorted from blood. The receptors derive from a man aged 25-45 years in good health. CDR3s include the opening cysteine and the closing phenylalanine or tryptophan. The D gene is left open where the match is weak. Size is omitted from some rows. Given values are once, few, many or a class for expanded clones.

V gene	D gene	J gene	clone size	CDR3 DNA	CDR3 protein
TRBV4-1	TRBD2	TRBJ2-5	NA	TGCGCCAGCAGCCAAGATTGGGAGGGAGAGGAGACCCAGTACTTC	CASSQDWEGEETQYF
TRBV19	NA	TRBJ2-7	NA	TGTGCCAGTAGTATTTTTGGTGGCGAGCAGTACTTC	CASSIFGGEQYF
TRBV14	NA	TRBJ2-7	NA	TGTGCCAGCAGCCAAGAGTTGAGGCGACACTACTACGAGCAGTACTTC	CASSQELRRHYYEQYF
TRBV7-2	TRBD2	TRBJ2-3	NA	TGTGCCAGCAGCTTGGGTCTAGCGGCCACAGATACGCAGTATTTT	CASSLGLAATDTQYF
TRBV28	NA	TRBJ1-1	NA	TGTGCCAGCAGTCAACAATCTGGACCTAACGCTGAAGCTTTCTTT	CASSQQSGPNAEAFF
TRBV21-1	NA	TRBJ2-7	NA	TGTGCCAGCAGCAAAGGGTGGCGAAGAAGCTCCTACGAGCAGTACTTC	CASSKGWRRSSYEQYF
TRBV14	NA	TRBJ2-7	NA	TGTGCCAGCAGGAAACAGGACTACGAGCAGTACTTC	CASRKQDYEQYF
TRBV30	NA	TRBJ1-4	NA	TGTGCCTGGAGTGTTCAGGGGTTTTTTAATGAAAAACTGTTTTTT	CAWSVQGFFNEKLFF
TRBV7-9	NA	TRBJ2-1	once	TGTGCCAGCAGCTTGGGGCTGTTGATCGGCAGGGGCTACAATGAGCAGTTCTTC	CASSLGLLIGRGYNEQFF
TRBV11-2	NA	TRBJ2-7	NA	TGTGCCAGCAGCTTAACTACCGGGGAGCAGTACTTC	CASSLTTGEQYF
TRBV10-1	TRBD2	TRBJ2-3	NA	TGCGCCAGCAGTGGACTAGCGGGACTCACAGATACGCAGTATTTT	CASSGLAGLTDTQYF